The 30 T cell receptor beta chains in this list originate from one sample, sequenced in a study of cytomegalovirus exposure and HLA in healthy donors. Sequencing was performed with immunoSEQ multiplex PCR; in TCRdb, only in-frame clones are kept and a portion is missing. The sample contains about 180,000 clones, 85% of which appear only once. The sequenced sample was PBMCs. These receptors originate from a man younger than 30 in good health and CMV-seropositive.

This clone was seen repeatedly, ten times or more. V and J are TRBV30 and TRBJ2-3, with D perhaps matching TRBD1 (6 bases). V was pared by 3 bases and J by 2 bases, with 12 bases between. The CDR3 extends over 14 amino acids. From germline, CDR1 is GTSNPN and CDR2 SVGIG (reference sequence). CDR3 amino acids: CAWSPGQYTDTQYF. Here the CDR3 DNA reads TGTGCCTGGAGCCCCGGACAGTACACAGATACGCAGTATTTT.

The sample holds a few counts of this clone. The J gene is TRBJ2-7, the V gene TRBV7-9; D may be TRBD2 (6 bases). Per the germline V gene, CDR1 is SEHNR and CDR2 is FQNEAQ (reference sequence). V was clipped by 5 bases and J by 0 bases, with 17 bases between them. The CDR3 covers 16 residues. The DNA of the CDR3 is TGTGCCAGCAGCACCCCTAGGGACTCCTTCTCCTACGAGCAGTACTTC. It yields the protein CASSTPRDSFSYEQYF.

The V and J genes are TRBV4-1 and TRBJ2-7, with D tentatively TRBD1 (6 bases). V was cut by 4 bases and J by 1 base, with 11 bases left in between. This CDR3 region has 14 residues. Germline values: CDR1 MGHRA, CDR2 YSYEKL. The CDR3 sequence is CASSPSTGSYEQYF. CDR3 coding DNA: TGCGCCAGCAGCCCATCGACAGGTTCCTACGAGCAGTACTTC.

This clone was detected only once. The V and J genes are TRBV28 and TRBJ1-1; TRBD1 matches at 10 bases. Germline lookup yields CDR1 MDHEN and CDR2 SYDVKM. The length of the CDR3 is 15 residues. V lost 2 bases, J lost 4 bases, and 4 bases stayed unmatched. CDR3 bases: TGTGCCAGCAGTTTAGACAGGGGGCGCGTCACTGAAGCTTTCTTT. Translated: CASSLDRGRVTEAFF.

The V and J genes are TRBV6-5 and TRBJ2-1; 11 nucleotides match TRBD2. After removal of 5 bases from V and 11 bases from J, the junction contained 2 bases not matched to a gene. The CDR3 runs to 12 residues. Germline lookup yields CDR1 MNHEY and CDR2 SVGAGI. As DNA, the CDR3 is TGTGCCAGCAGTGGACTAGCGGGCCAGCAGTTCTTC. This sequence encodes CASSGLAGQQFF.

This chain uses TRBV30 with TRBJ2-5; the match to TRBD1 covers 11 bases. The J segment lost 5 bases and the V segment lost 7 bases, leaving 12 bases of the junction unmatched. This CDR3 contains 15 residues. CDR1 and CDR2 from the germline V gene are GTSNPN and SVGIG (reference sequence). CDR3 nucleotide sequence: TGTGCCTCAGCGGCCGGGACAGGGGGAGGTGAGACCCAGTACTTC. Translated, it gives CASAAGTGGGETQYF.

This rearrangement joins TRBV6-1 to TRBJ1-1; TRBD1 is a possible D gene (5 bases). Germline V gene data show CDR1 as MNHNS and CDR2 as SASEGT. Trimming cost V 7 bases and J 4 bases, with 19 bases left between them. CDR3 length: 15 residues. The CDR3: CASTLSLVGGTEAFF. CDR3 DNA: TGTGCCAGCACGCTCTCTCTGGTGGGGGGCACTGAAGCTTTCTTT.

CDR3 in amino acids: CASSTPGLAGGPVSNEQFF. The CDR3 coding sequence is TGTGCCAGCAGCACACCGGGACTAGCGGGAGGACCGGTAAGCAATGAGCAGTTCTTC. The chain combines TRBV7-9 with TRBJ2-1; 15 nucleotides match TRBD2. Germline values: CDR1 SEHNR, CDR2 FQNEAQ (reference sequence). CDR3 size: 19 residues. V lost 5 bases and J lost 6; bases outside the gene matches: 14.

V usage is TRBV5-1 and J usage is TRBJ2-1; possibly TRBD1 for D (6 bases). CDR3 length: 15 residues. Trimming cost V 2 bases and J 8 bases, with 17 bases left between them. Germline CDR1 and CDR2: SGHRS and YFSETQ. DNA of the CDR3: TGCGCCAGCAGCTTACAGGGAGAGTGGAATGATGAGCAGTTCTTC. It codes for CASSLQGEWNDEQFF.

The V and J genes are TRBV19 and TRBJ1-1, with TRBD1 matching over 8 bases. V dropped 7 bases and J dropped 0; count of bases not matched to a gene: 10. CDR1 LNHDA and CDR2 SQIVND come from the germline V gene (reference sequence). The CDR3 has 16 residues. The CDR3 DNA reads as TGTGCCAGTACTGACAGGGGACTACCGTTGAACACTGAAGCTTTCTTT. Amino acids: CASTDRGLPLNTEAFF.

The chain carries TRBV27 and TRBJ2-2; D gene ambiguous. Deletions cut 2 bases from V and 6 bases from J, with 10 bases between. The CDR3 runs 14 residues. Looked up from germline, CDR1 is MNHEY and CDR2 is SMNVEV (reference sequence). The DNA of the CDR3 is TGTGCCAGCAGTTTAATCCGGTCCTCCGGGGAGCTGTTTTTT. Amino acid sequence: CASSLIRSSGELFF.

The chain combines TRBV18 with TRBJ2-7, with D perhaps TRBD2 (6 bases). This CDR3 is 16 amino acids long. Trimming shortened V by 3 bases and J by 3 bases, and 18 bases separated the two germline ends. Germline-derived CDR1 and CDR2 are KGHSH and LQKENI. Here the CDR3 DNA reads TGTGCCAGCTCACCGCGGACCGGGACTTTCGACTACGAGCAGTACTTC. This sequence encodes CASSPRTGTFDYEQYF.

The chain combines TRBV4-2 with TRBJ2-5, with D possibly TRBD1 on 6 matching bases. This CDR3 has 12 residues. Germline-derived CDR1 and CDR2 are LGHNA and YNFKEQ. Trimming took off 2 bases at V and 5 bases at J, with 6 bases between the two ends. In nucleotides, the CDR3 is TGTGCCAGCAGCCAACAGGGGGAGACCCAGTACTTC. Translation: CASSQQGETQYF.

This rearrangement joins TRBV5-4 to TRBJ2-7; no clear D gene. Germline values: CDR1 SGHNT, CDR2 YYREEE (reference sequence). The CDR3 is made up of 13 amino acids. The V gene lost 3 bases and the J gene lost 6 bases, with 13 bases spanning the gap. The DNA of the CDR3 is TGTGCCAGCAGCTATGACCCCCCGGGCGAGCAGTACTTC. Protein: CASSYDPPGEQYF.

V usage is TRBV28 and J usage is TRBJ2-1; D is possibly TRBD1 (6 bases). This CDR3 spans 13 amino acids. Looked up from germline, CDR1 is MDHEN and CDR2 is SYDVKM. V was cut by 5 bases and J by 6 bases, with 11 bases left in between. The CDR3 nucleotides are TGTGCCAGCAGTCTCACAGGGCGCAATGAGCAGTTCTTC. It is translated as CASSLTGRNEQFF.

CDR3 sequence: CASSERGHNYGYTF. The CDR3 DNA reads TGTGCCAGCAGCGAACGGGGACACAACTATGGCTACACCTTC. The chain has TRBV7-8 and TRBJ1-2, with D possibly being TRBD1 (6 bases). This CDR3 spans 14 amino acids. V lost 5 bases, J lost 2 bases, and 12 bases lay in between. Germline V lookup: CDR1 SGHVS, CDR2 FQNEAQ.

The V and J genes are TRBV5-1 and TRBJ2-2; 8 nucleotides agree with TRBD2. Trimming cost V 2 bases and J 6 bases; bases outside gene matches: 6. Germline values: CDR1 SGHRS, CDR2 YFSETQ. The CDR3 sequence is 15 residues long. CDR3 DNA: TGCGCCAGCAGCTTTGGGGGACTAGGGTCCGGGGAGCTGTTTTTT. Protein product: CASSFGGLGSGELFF.

The chain joins TRBV5-4 to TRBJ1-1; D gene unclear. Trimming removed 3 bases at V and 4 bases at J, with 7 bases between. The CDR3 is made up of 12 amino acids. In germline, CDR1 is SGHNT, CDR2 YYREEE (reference sequence). The CDR3 protein is CASSWGATEAFF. CDR3 bases: TGTGCCAGCAGCTGGGGAGCCACTGAAGCTTTCTTT.

The CDR3 loop is CASSRDRIGDEQYF. Written as DNA, the CDR3 is TGTGCCAGCAGTCGGGACAGGATTGGGGACGAGCAGTACTTC. This chain connects TRBV2 to TRBJ2-7; 8 bases match TRBD1. V lost 5 bases, J lost 5 bases, and 8 bases stayed unmatched. CDR1 SNHLY and CDR2 FYNNEI come from the germline V gene. The CDR3 spans 14 residues.

The rearrangement joins TRBV7-9 to TRBJ2-7, with 14 bases matching TRBD2. The CDR3 runs 16 residues. V trimming: 5 bases; J trimming: 4 bases; junction bases outside the gene matches: 7. Germline CDR1 SEHNR, CDR2 FQNEAQ (reference sequence). This CDR3 reads CASSPGTSGGQYEQYF. The CDR3 DNA reads TGTGCCAGCAGCCCGGGGACTAGCGGGGGCCAGTACGAGCAGTACTTC.

CDR3 region: CASSYSGGTGNTIYF. CDR3 sequence (DNA): TGTGCCAGCAGTTATAGCGGGGGTACTGGAAACACCATATATTTT. V is TRBV6-5 and J is TRBJ1-3; D possibly corresponds to TRBD1 (5 bases). This CDR3 is built from 15 residues. Germline assignment: CDR1 MNHEY and CDR2 SVGAGI. The germline V and J ends were trimmed by 3 bases and 2 bases, with 11 bases remaining between them.

The V call is TRBV11-3, the J call TRBJ2-1, with TRBD2 matching over 9 bases. The CDR3 is 16 amino acids. Germline assignment: CDR1 SGHNT and CDR2 YENEEA. V shed 6 bases and J 3 bases; nucleotides not matched to a gene: 9. CDR3 loop: CASRGTGGGDYNEQFF. The CDR3 nucleotides are TGTGCCAGCAGGGGGACGGGCGGGGGGGACTACAATGAGCAGTTCTTC.

The J gene is TRBJ2-7, the V gene TRBV19, with 9 bases that match TRBD2. The length of the CDR3 is 14 residues. Germline V gene lookup returns CDR1 LNHDA and CDR2 SQIVND (reference sequence). The V segment lost 6 bases and the J segment 6 bases; nucleotides outside the gene matches: 9. CDR3 DNA sequence: TGTGCCAGTAGCCCGCTGGCGGGAGGGACCGAGCAGTACTTC. Its protein is CASSPLAGGTEQYF.

The gene calls are TRBV11-2 and TRBJ1-1; 9 bases line up with TRBD1. From germline, CDR1 is SGHAT and CDR2 FQNNGV. This CDR3 spans 14 amino acids. V was pared by 8 bases and J by 2 bases, with 6 bases of the junction left unmatched. In DNA, the CDR3 is TGTGCCAGCCAGACAGGGGGATTCAACACTGAAGCTTTCTTT. Protein sequence: CASQTGGFNTEAFF.

There are a few counts of this clone. This sequence joins TRBV27 and TRBJ2-5; 9 bases match TRBD1. The V and J ends lost 5 bases and 2 bases, in that order; junction bases with no gene match: 9. CDR3 length: 16 amino acids. Per germline, CDR1 MNHEY and CDR2 SMNVEV (reference sequence). CDR3 loop: CASSLRPDRGQETQYF. CDR3 in DNA: TGTGCCAGCAGTCTGCGCCCGGACAGGGGACAAGAGACCCAGTACTTC.

The chain recombines TRBV20-1 with TRBJ1-1, with 8 nucleotides matching TRBD1. The length of the CDR3 is 11 residues. In germline, CDR1 is DFQATT, CDR2 SNEGSKA (reference sequence). CDR3 DNA: TGCAGGGCACAGGGGGGGACTGAAGCTTTCTTT. It encodes CRAQGGTEAFF.

The V gene is TRBV28, the J gene TRBJ1-4; weak D call: TRBD1 (6 bases). There are 11 residues in the CDR3. CDR1 and CDR2 (germline): MDHEN, SYDVKM. The V gene lost 10 bases and the J gene lost 8 bases, with 11 bases spanning the gap. The DNA of the CDR3 is TGTGCCATCCAGGGGAAAGAAAAACTGTTTTTT. This translates into CAIQGKEKLFF.

The chain has TRBV27 and TRBJ2-7; 7 bases map to TRBD1. The CDR3 extends over 17 amino acids. Trimming removed 4 bases from V and 2 bases from J; junction bases left unmatched: 14. The germline CDR1 and CDR2 sequences are MNHEY and SMNVEV (reference sequence). CDR3 amino acids: CASSSRPDRSDAYEQYF. CDR3 bases: TGTGCCAGCAGTTCTCGCCCGGACAGGTCTGACGCCTACGAGCAGTACTTC.

The rearrangement joins TRBV2 to TRBJ2-7; D is perhaps TRBD2 (6 bases). CDR3 length equals 16 residues. Germline CDR1 SNHLY, CDR2 FYNNEI. With 0 bases removed from V and 4 bases from J, the gap between germline ends came to 16 bases. This CDR3 is CASSEALGGTTYEQYF. The CDR3 coding sequence is TGTGCCAGCAGTGAAGCCCTGGGGGGAACGACTTACGAGCAGTACTTC.

V is TRBV19 and J is TRBJ1-5; the match to TRBD1 covers 9 bases. Germline V lookup: CDR1 LNHDA, CDR2 SQIVND (reference sequence). The CDR3 is 16 amino acids. With V trimmed by 5 bases and J by 3 bases, 8 bases remained unmatched. The DNA for the CDR3 is TGTGCCAGTAGTCCCCGGACAGGGGTCGACAATCAGCCCCAGCATTTT. Translation: CASSPRTGVDNQPQHF.